The present T cell receptor (beta chain) was sequenced within a study of CD8+ T cells in alopecia areata. Study-level background: Those patients who were treated received oral tofacitinib, which was given at 5 to 10 mg twice daily for moderate-to-severe alopecia areata. Study-wide points: Clonality exceeded that of normal scalp in lesional scalp, most notably in alopecia totalis/universalis.

Comments on this clone: Its antigen is still unknown.

Trimming pared 0 bases from V and 4 bases from J, leaving 13 bases between. The V gene's germline CDR1 is LGHNA and CDR2 YNFKEQ. The CDR3 runs 16 residues. Once RNA had been extracted, it was reverse transcribed into cDNA to act as the sequencing template. Using immunoSEQ multiplex PCR, the repertoire was profiled, and TCRdb retains in-frame clones only, with some absent. The data hold more than 150,000 clones, with more than 55% observed a single time. Treatment given: oral pan-JAK inhibitor, 5-10 mg twice daily. The chain is built from TRBV4-2 and TRBJ2-1; either TRBD1 or TRBD2 may fit D (5 bases each). The receptor was derived from a human donor with alopecia areata. This specimen consisted of CD4+ T cells sorted from blood, obtained at week 4, from a patient treated with tofacitinib. The CDR3 bases are TGTGCCAGCAGCCAAGACCGGGGCGGAGGTTACAATGAGCAGTTCTTC. It codes for CASSQDRGGGYNEQFF.